Included here is one TCR beta chain sequence, with context. Its cognate antigen is unknown. The data derive from a study of cytomegalovirus exposure and HLA in healthy donors. Study-wide results and caveats: In a later analysis, a genetic analysis reported fewer productive-TCR N-insertions in an Asian-associated ancestry cluster than the cohort average. DRB1 had the most TCR associations and HLA-C the fewest, a later analysis found, with rates varying by HLA locus. CMV serostatus was the only immune exposure information that was available.

The primer mix had 60 Vbeta and 13 Jbeta primers. Using immunoSEQ multiplex PCR, the repertoire was profiled, and TCRdb retains in-frame clones only, with some absent. The table has around 78,000 clones, roughly 80% seen once. The TCR originated in a woman aged 50 to 65 in good health and CMV-seronegative. Material: PBMCs.

Here the CDR3 reads CASSFMSGTGSHEQYF. The DNA of the CDR3 is TGTGCCAGCAGCTTCATGTCCGGGACAGGGAGCCACGAGCAGTACTTC. V gene TRBV7-8 combines with J gene TRBJ2-7; 9 nucleotides match TRBD1. Trimming took 3 bases from V and 5 from J; bases not matched to a gene: 11. CDR1 and CDR2 (germline): SGHVS, FQNEAQ. The CDR3 is 16 amino acids.